This T cell receptor beta chain was identified during a study of CD8 T cells in ankylosing spondylitis. Study-wide findings and caveats: There were earlier reports of some motif variants in reactive arthritis synovial fluid and blood. Those disease-linked clones were CD8+; they were also relatively rare in peripheral blood. Reportedly, disease-linked clones are significantly enriched in ankylosing spondylitis patients' matched synovial fluid. Made up of fewer than ten highly homologous variants, a TCR beta motif appeared characteristic of ankylosing spondylitis blood.

Scientists made TCR beta libraries using quantitative 5'-RACE with molecular barcodes. One entry per CDR3 protein results from TCRdb running MiXCR on the 5' RACE reads. This repertoire shows around 490,000 distinct CDR3 sequences, approximately 5% found once; its top ten account for 3% to 4.5%. This clonotype was found many times. What it recognizes is unknown. J lost 7 bases, V lost 8 bases, and 9 bases had no gene match. Germline V lookup: CDR1 SNHLY, CDR2 FYNNEI. The CDR3 has 14 amino acids. The sequenced sample was blood, either unsorted or a sorted T cell fraction (not recorded which). This TCR came from a male donor with ankylosing spondylitis. The V gene is TRBV2, the J gene TRBJ2-1; 9 nucleotides line up with TRBD1. The DNA of the CDR3 is TGTGCCAGCGTTATCCGGGGACAGGGTAATGAGCAGTTCTTC. This sequence encodes CASVIRGQGNEQFF.